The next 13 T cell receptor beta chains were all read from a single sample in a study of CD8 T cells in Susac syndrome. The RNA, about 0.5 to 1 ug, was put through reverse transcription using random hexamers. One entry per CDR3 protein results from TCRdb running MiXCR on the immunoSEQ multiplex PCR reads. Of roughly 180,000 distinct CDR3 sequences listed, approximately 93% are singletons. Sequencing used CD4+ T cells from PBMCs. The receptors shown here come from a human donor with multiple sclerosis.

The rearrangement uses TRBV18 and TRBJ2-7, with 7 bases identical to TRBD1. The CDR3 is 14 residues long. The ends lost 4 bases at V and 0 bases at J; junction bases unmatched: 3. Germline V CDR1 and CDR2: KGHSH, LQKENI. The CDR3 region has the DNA TGTGCCAGCTCACAGACAGGGCGCTCCTACGAGCAGTACTTC. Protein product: CASSQTGRSYEQYF.

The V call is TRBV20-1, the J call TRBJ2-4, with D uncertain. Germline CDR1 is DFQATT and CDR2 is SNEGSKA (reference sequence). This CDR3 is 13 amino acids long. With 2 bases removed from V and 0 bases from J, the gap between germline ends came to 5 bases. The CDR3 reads CSARHLAKNIQYF. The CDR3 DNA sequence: TGCAGTGCTAGACACCTAGCCAAAAACATTCAGTACTTC.

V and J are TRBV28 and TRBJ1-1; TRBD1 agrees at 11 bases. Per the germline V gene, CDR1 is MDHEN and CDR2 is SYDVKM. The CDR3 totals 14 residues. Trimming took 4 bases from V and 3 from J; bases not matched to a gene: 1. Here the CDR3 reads CASSSGQGDTEAFF. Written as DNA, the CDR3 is TGTGCCAGCAGTTCGGGACAGGGGGACACTGAAGCTTTCTTT.

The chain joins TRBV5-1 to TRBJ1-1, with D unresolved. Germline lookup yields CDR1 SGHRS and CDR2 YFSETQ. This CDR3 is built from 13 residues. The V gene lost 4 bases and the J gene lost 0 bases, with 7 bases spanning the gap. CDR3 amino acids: CASSDPMNTEAFF. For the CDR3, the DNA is TGCGCCAGCAGCGACCCGATGAACACTGAAGCTTTCTTT.

The CDR3 bases are TGTGCCAGCAGCTTAATGCTAGATAATGAGCAGTTCTTC. Translating gives CASSLMLDNEQFF. V gene TRBV7-2 combines with J gene TRBJ2-1; D ambiguous. The CDR3 has 13 residues. Germline lookup yields CDR1 SGHTA and CDR2 FQGNSA. The germline V and J ends were trimmed by 2 bases and 7 bases, with 9 bases remaining between them.

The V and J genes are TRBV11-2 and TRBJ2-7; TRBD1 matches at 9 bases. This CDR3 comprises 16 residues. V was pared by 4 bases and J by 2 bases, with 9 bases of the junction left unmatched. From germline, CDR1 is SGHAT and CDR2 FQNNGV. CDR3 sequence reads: CASSWDRVPVPYEQYF. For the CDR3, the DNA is TGTGCCAGCAGCTGGGACAGGGTTCCAGTTCCCTACGAGCAGTACTTC. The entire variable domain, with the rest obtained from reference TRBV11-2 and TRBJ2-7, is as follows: EAGVAQSPRYKIIEKRQSVAFWCNPISGHATLYWYQQILGQGPKLLIQFQNNGVVDDSQLPKDRFSAERLKGVDSTLKIQPAKLEDSAVYLCASSWDRVPVPYEQYFGPGTRLTVT.

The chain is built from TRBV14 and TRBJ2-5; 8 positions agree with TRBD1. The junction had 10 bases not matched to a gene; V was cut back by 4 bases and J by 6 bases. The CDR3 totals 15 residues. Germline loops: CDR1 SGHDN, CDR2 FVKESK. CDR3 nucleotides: TGTGCCAGCAGCCTTGGACAGGGTTATGCGCAGACCCAGTACTTC. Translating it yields CASSLGQGYAQTQYF.

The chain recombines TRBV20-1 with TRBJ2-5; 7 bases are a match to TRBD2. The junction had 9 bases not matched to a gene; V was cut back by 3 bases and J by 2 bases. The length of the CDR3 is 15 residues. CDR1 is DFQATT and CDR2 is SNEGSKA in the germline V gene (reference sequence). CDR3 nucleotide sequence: TGCAGTGCTAGTTTGGGGCTAGCGGTACAAGAGACCCAGTACTTC. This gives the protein CSASLGLAVQETQYF.

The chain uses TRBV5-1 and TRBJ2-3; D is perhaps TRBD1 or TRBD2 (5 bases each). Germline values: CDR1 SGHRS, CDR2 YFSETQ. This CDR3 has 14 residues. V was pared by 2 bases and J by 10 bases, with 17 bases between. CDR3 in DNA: TGCGCCAGCAGCTTTGGGACCGCAACCCGGTCGCAGTATTTT. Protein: CASSFGTATRSQYF.

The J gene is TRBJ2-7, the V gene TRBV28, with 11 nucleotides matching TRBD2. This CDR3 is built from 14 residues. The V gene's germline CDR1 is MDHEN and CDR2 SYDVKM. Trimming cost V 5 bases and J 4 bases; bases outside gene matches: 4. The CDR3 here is CASSLGTSGYEQYF. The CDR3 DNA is TGTGCCAGCAGTCTCGGGACTAGCGGTTACGAGCAGTACTTC.

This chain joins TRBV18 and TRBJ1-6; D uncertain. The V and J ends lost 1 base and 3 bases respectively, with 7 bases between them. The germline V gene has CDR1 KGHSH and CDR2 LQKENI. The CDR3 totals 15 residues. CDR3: CASSPQENYNSPLHF. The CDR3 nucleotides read TGTGCCAGCTCACCACAGGAGAACTATAATTCACCCCTCCACTTT.

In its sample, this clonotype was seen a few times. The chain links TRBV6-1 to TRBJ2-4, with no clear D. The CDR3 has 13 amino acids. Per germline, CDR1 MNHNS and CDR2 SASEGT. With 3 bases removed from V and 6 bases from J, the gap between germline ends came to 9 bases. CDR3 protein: CASSDEPLNIQYF. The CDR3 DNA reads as TGTGCCAGCAGTGACGAACCACTAAACATTCAGTACTTC.

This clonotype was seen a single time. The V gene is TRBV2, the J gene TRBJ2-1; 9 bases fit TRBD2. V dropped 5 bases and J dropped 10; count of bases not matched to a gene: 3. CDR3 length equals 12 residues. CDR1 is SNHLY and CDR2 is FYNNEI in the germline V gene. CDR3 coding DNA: TGTGCCAGCAGTCAGACTAGCGGCGAGCAGTTCTTC. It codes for CASSQTSGEQFF.